The 13 T cell receptor beta chains listed next were all sequenced from one sample in a study of cytomegalovirus exposure and HLA in healthy donors. PCR amplification relied on 60 Vbeta primers (plus 13 Jbeta primers). The protocol was immunoSEQ multiplex PCR, while the TCRdb copy is restricted to in-frame clones and leaves out a portion. In the table there are about 200,000 clones, approximately 83% of which are singletons. The sequencing sample was made of PBMCs. Receptors originate from a girl aged 10 to 17 in good health and CMV-seronegative.

CDR3 DNA sequence: TGCAGCGTTGTGTTACAGGGCCAACCCTACGAGCAGTACTTC. Its protein is CSVVLQGQPYEQYF. The J gene is TRBJ2-7, the V gene TRBV29-1; TRBD1 might be the D (6 bases). V dropped 4 bases and J dropped 2 bases, with 15 bases sitting between them. This CDR3 comprises 14 residues. The germline CDR1 and CDR2 sequences are SQVTM and ANQGSEA.

V gene TRBV29-1 combines with J gene TRBJ2-5; 8 positions match TRBD2. Trimming cost V 4 bases and J 5 bases; bases outside gene matches: 9. CDR3 length: 14 residues. Germline V gene sequence: CDR1 SQVTM, CDR2 ANQGSEA. For the CDR3, the DNA is TGCAGCGTTGTCTTCGGCGGGGGGACCGAGACCCAGTACTTC. Translating gives CSVVFGGGTETQYF.

This chain joins TRBV6-1 and TRBJ1-4; D perhaps matches TRBD1 (6 bases). V dropped 6 bases and J dropped 10 bases, with 15 bases sitting between them. The CDR3 consists of 13 residues. Germline V gene data show CDR1 as MNHNS and CDR2 as SASEGT. This chain's CDR3 is CASRGVQGRKLFF. Here the CDR3 DNA reads TGTGCCAGCAGGGGGGTACAGGGACGAAAACTGTTTTTT.

The chain joins TRBV28 to TRBJ2-1, with 11 bases aligning to TRBD2. V gave up 7 bases and J gave up 0 bases; unmatched junction bases: 23. Germline assignment: CDR1 MDHEN and CDR2 SYDVKM. CDR3 length: 22 amino acids. The CDR3 protein is CASTRTLAGGLITPFSYNEQFF. CDR3 nucleotide sequence: TGTGCCAGCACCCGGACTCTAGCGGGAGGTTTGATTACCCCCTTCTCCTACAATGAGCAGTTCTTC.

The chain uses TRBV19 and TRBJ2-5; TRBD1 matches 7 bases. This CDR3 is built from 13 residues. J gave up 5 bases and V 4 bases, and 4 bases lay outside the gene matches. Germline lookup yields CDR1 LNHDA and CDR2 SQIVND (reference sequence). The CDR3 is CASSTDRVETQYF. The CDR3 region has the DNA TGTGCCAGTAGTACAGACAGGGTGGAGACCCAGTACTTC.

This clone was seen a single time. The rearrangement joins TRBV2 to TRBJ2-7, with D perhaps matching TRBD1 (6 bases). V dropped 3 bases and J dropped 12 bases, with 15 bases sitting between them. The germline V gene has CDR1 SNHLY and CDR2 FYNNEI. The CDR3 is made up of 12 amino acids. The CDR3 region has the DNA TGTGCCAGCAGTGATTGGGACACTTTTCTGTACTTC. Protein sequence: CASSDWDTFLYF.

The chain uses TRBV28 and TRBJ2-5; a possible D gene is TRBD2 (6 bases). V was pared by 2 bases and J by 2 bases, with 15 bases between. Germline V lookup: CDR1 MDHEN, CDR2 SYDVKM. The CDR3 has 16 amino acids. The CDR3 is CASSLGVAETQETQYF. Here the CDR3 DNA reads TGTGCCAGCAGTTTAGGTGTAGCGGAGACGCAAGAGACCCAGTACTTC.

This chain links TRBV14 with TRBJ1-2; 7 nucleotides match TRBD1. This CDR3 has 12 residues. Germline loops: CDR1 SGHDN, CDR2 FVKESK. J lost 6 bases, V lost 4 bases, and 2 bases had no gene match. The CDR3, as DNA: TGTGCCAGCAGCCCTACAGGGGATGGCTACACCTTC. This encodes CASSPTGDGYTF. Complete variable domain (other parts from reference TRBV14 and TRBJ1-2): EAGVTQFPSHSVIEKGQTVTLRCDPISGHDNLYWYRRVMGKEIKFLLHFVKESKQDESGMPNNRFLAERTGGTYSTLKVQPAELEDSGVYFCASSPTGDGYTFGSGTRLTVV.

The V gene is TRBV30, the J gene TRBJ2-4, with TRBD2 matching 7 bases. The germline V gene encodes CDR1 GTSNPN and CDR2 SVGIG (reference sequence). The length of the CDR3 is 18 residues. The V gene end was trimmed by 2 bases and the J gene end by 1 base; junction bases not matched to a gene: 14. The CDR3 spells CAWSLAGEWRLAKNIQYF. CDR3 DNA: TGTGCCTGGAGTTTGGCGGGAGAGTGGCGGCTGGCCAAAAACATTCAGTACTTC. Combining the CDR3 with reference TRBV30 and TRBJ2-4 gives the whole variable domain SQTIHQWPATLVQPVGSPLSLECTVEGTSNPNLYWYRQAAGRGLQLLFYSVGIGQISSEVPQNLSASRPQDRQFILSSKKLLLSDSGFYLCAWSLAGEWRLAKNIQYFGAGTRLSVL.

The genes are TRBV7-6 and TRBJ2-7; 9 bases are a match to TRBD2. Germline trimming cut 1 base from V and 0 bases from J; bases unmatched to any gene: 4. The CDR3 spans 16 residues. The germline gives CDR1 SGHVS, CDR2 FNYEAQ. The CDR3 protein is CASSLGTSGFSYEQYF. In DNA form, the CDR3 reads TGTGCCAGCAGCTTAGGCACTAGCGGGTTCTCCTACGAGCAGTACTTC. Full variable domain (missing parts from reference TRBV7-6 and TRBJ2-7): GAGVSQSPRYKVTKRGQDVALRCDPISGHVSLYWYRQALGQGPEFLTYFNYEAQQDKSGLPNDRFSAERPEGSISTLTIQRTEQRDSAMYRCASSLGTSGFSYEQYFGPGTRLTVT.

This clone has a handful of counts. V usage is TRBV5-1 and J usage is TRBJ2-1, with 10 bases matching TRBD2. This CDR3 is built from 16 residues. The germline V gene has CDR1 SGHRS and CDR2 YFSETQ. With 1 base clipped from V and 7 bases from J, the junction kept 8 bases outside the gene matches. The CDR3 DNA is TGCGCCAGCAGCTTGCAGGCTAGCGGGAGCGAGAATGAGCAGTTCTTC. Its translation is CASSLQASGSENEQFF.

The gene calls are TRBV7-2 and TRBJ2-1; no definite D call. Trimming took off 5 bases at V and 0 bases at J, with 11 bases between the two ends. The CDR3 loop spans 15 amino acids. CDR1 is SGHTA, CDR2 FQGNSA, per germline. The chain's CDR3 is CASSVDLSSYNEQFF. In DNA, the CDR3 is TGTGCCAGCAGCGTAGATTTGAGCTCCTACAATGAGCAGTTCTTC.

The chain employs TRBV6-5 and TRBJ2-7; TRBD1 matches at 8 bases. Looked up from germline, CDR1 is MNHEY and CDR2 is SVGAGI. The CDR3 covers 15 residues. V lost 5 bases, J lost 5 bases, and 11 bases stayed unmatched. CDR3: CASSLPPDRADEQYF. The CDR3, as DNA: TGTGCCAGCAGTCTACCCCCGGACAGGGCGGACGAGCAGTACTTC.